The 20 T cell receptor beta chains presented below share a single source sample, sequenced in a study of T cell changes during pregnancy in multiple sclerosis. This table comes from immunoSEQ multiplex PCR, and its TCRdb copy is limited to in-frame clones, with some not included. The repertoire holds 40,000 to 55,000 clones, with nearly 90% as singletons. Sample: CD4+ T cells from peripheral blood mononuclear cells, taken after pregnancy. All receptors derive from a female donor with multiple sclerosis, enrolled in a pregnancy study.

This chain uses TRBV28 with TRBJ2-7; D not certain. The CDR3 has 14 amino acids. Germline V gene sequence: CDR1 MDHEN, CDR2 SYDVKM. Trimming stripped 6 bases from V and 3 bases from J, with 15 bases between. CDR3 amino acids: CASSLAQYSYEQYF. In DNA form, the CDR3 reads TGTGCCAGCAGCTTGGCCCAATACAGCTACGAGCAGTACTTC.

This chain uses TRBV7-2 with TRBJ1-5, with 8 nucleotides matching TRBD1. The V segment lost 4 bases and the J segment 6 bases; nucleotides outside the gene matches: 11. Per the germline V gene, CDR1 is SGHTA and CDR2 is FQGNSA. This CDR3 region has 16 residues. The CDR3 protein is CASSSGPTGASQPQHF. The CDR3, as DNA: TGTGCCAGCAGCTCCGGTCCGACAGGGGCGAGTCAGCCCCAGCATTTT.

A single count supports this clone. The V and J genes are TRBV29-1 and TRBJ1-1; D ambiguous. The germline gives CDR1 SQVTM, CDR2 ANQGSEA. Trimming cost V 4 bases and J 2 bases, with 14 bases left between them. This CDR3 comprises 14 residues. Here the CDR3 DNA reads TGCAGCGTTGGAACGGAGCCGGCAAACACTGAAGCTTTCTTT. Its protein product is CSVGTEPANTEAFF.

This clone was found once. The V gene is TRBV29-1, the J gene TRBJ2-1; 9 bases line up with TRBD2. CDR1 and CDR2 (germline): SQVTM, ANQGSEA. The CDR3 has 13 amino acids. With 5 bases clipped from V and 12 bases from J, the junction kept 11 bases outside the gene matches. CDR3 protein: CSVSSSGTRGQFF. Here the CDR3 DNA reads TGCAGCGTTTCCTCTAGCGGGACTCGGGGGCAGTTCTTC.

The V gene is TRBV28, the J gene TRBJ1-2; no clear D gene. With 8 bases removed from V and 2 bases from J, the gap between germline ends came to 6 bases. The CDR3 sequence is 11 residues long. CDR1 and CDR2 (germline): MDHEN, SYDVKM. CDR3: CASSLNYGYTF. In DNA form, the CDR3 reads TGTGCCAGCTCTTTAAACTATGGCTACACCTTC.

The gene calls are TRBV5-1 and TRBJ1-1, with TRBD1 as a possible D gene (6 bases). Trimming took off 0 bases at V and 0 bases at J, with 9 bases between the two ends. The CDR3 consists of 15 residues. The germline gives CDR1 SGHRS, CDR2 YFSETQ. CDR3 in DNA: TGCGCCAGCAGCTTGGTAGGGGGACTGAACACTGAAGCTTTCTTT. Protein: CASSLVGGLNTEAFF.

This chain links TRBV20-1 with TRBJ1-2; possible D gene TRBD1, 6 bases. Germline values: CDR1 DFQATT, CDR2 SNEGSKA (reference sequence). Trimming took off 6 bases at V and 8 bases at J, with 13 bases between the two ends. CDR3 size: 11 residues. CDR3 DNA sequence: TGCAGTGCGGACGGGAGGGGGGGCTACACCTTC. Translation gives CSADGRGGYTF.

The V and J genes are TRBV28 and TRBJ2-3, with 8 positions matching TRBD1. The CDR3 is 13 residues long. V lost 10 bases and J lost 3; bases outside the gene matches: 6. Germline CDR1 is MDHEN and CDR2 is SYDVKM. The CDR3 DNA is TGTGCCACCCACAGGGGGGTTACAGATACGCAGTATTTT. Its translation: CATHRGVTDTQYF. The complete variable domain, with remaining parts taken from reference TRBV28 and TRBJ2-3, reads DVKVTQSSRYLVKRTGEKVFLECVQDMDHENMFWYRQDPGLGLRLIYFSYDVKMKEKGDIPEGYSVSREKKERFSLILESASTNQTSMYLCATHRGVTDTQYFGPGTRLTVL.

V and J are TRBV5-1 and TRBJ2-1; TRBD1 matches 10 bases. Germline CDR1 and CDR2: SGHRS and YFSETQ. The V segment lost 4 bases and the J segment 7 bases; nucleotides outside the gene matches: 11. This CDR3 has 16 residues. The CDR3 region is CASSRIETGGTNEQFF. The CDR3 region has the DNA TGCGCCAGCAGCCGTATCGAGACAGGGGGCACGAATGAGCAGTTCTTC.

The V and J genes are TRBV7-2 and TRBJ1-1; D is undetermined. Trimming pared 2 bases from V and 5 bases from J, leaving 12 bases between. This CDR3 has 14 amino acids. Germline CDR1 and CDR2: SGHTA and FQGNSA. This chain's CDR3 is CASSLRGDDTEAFF. The CDR3 DNA reads TGTGCCAGCAGCTTACGGGGAGACGATACTGAAGCTTTCTTT.

The chain uses TRBV30 and TRBJ1-6; 7 bases are shared with TRBD1. Germline V gives CDR1 GTSNPN, CDR2 SVGIG (reference sequence). The CDR3 length is 16 residues. V shed 0 bases and J 7 bases; nucleotides not matched to a gene: 9. As DNA, the CDR3 is TGTGCCTGGAGTGTCCTTCGACAAGGGGGCAATTCACCCCTCCACTTT. This gives the protein CAWSVLRQGGNSPLHF.

This chain uses TRBV30 with TRBJ2-1, with no clear D. The CDR3 extends over 12 amino acids. Germline CDR1 GTSNPN, CDR2 SVGIG (reference sequence). V lost 1 base and J 4 bases, leaving 5 bases between the germline ends. For the CDR3, the DNA is TGTGCCTGGAGTGCAGAATACAATGAGCAGTTCTTC. Its translation is CAWSAEYNEQFF.

The rearrangement uses TRBV6-1 and TRBJ2-4, with 7 bases aligning to TRBD1. This CDR3 region has 13 residues. The germline V gene has CDR1 MNHNS and CDR2 SASEGT. The junction had 13 bases not matched to a gene; V was cut back by 6 bases and J by 14 bases. The CDR3 coding sequence is TGTGCCAGCAGCGAATACACAGACAGGGCGAAGTACTTC. This sequence encodes CASSEYTDRAKYF.

V usage is TRBV4-3 and J usage is TRBJ2-7; possibly TRBD2 for D (5 bases). V was clipped by 0 bases and J by 0 bases, with 9 bases between them. Germline CDR1 reads LGHNA; CDR2 reads YSLEER. The length of the CDR3 is 15 residues. CDR3 nucleotides: TGCGCCAGCAGCCAAGATCTAGCAGACTCCTACGAGCAGTACTTC. This gives the protein CASSQDLADSYEQYF.

This chain joins TRBV6-6 and TRBJ2-7, with 12 bases fitting TRBD2. J was trimmed by 5 bases and V by 7 bases; bases with no gene match: 12. The CDR3 runs 16 residues. The germline V gene has CDR1 MNHNY and CDR2 SVGAGI (reference sequence). The CDR3 is CASNRGRTSGKDEQYF. As DNA, the CDR3 is TGTGCCAGCAATCGGGGCAGGACTAGCGGGAAGGACGAGCAGTACTTC.

The chain is built from TRBV5-1 and TRBJ2-2; 7 bases fit TRBD1. With V trimmed by 0 bases and J by 1 base, 3 bases remained unmatched. The CDR3 is 16 residues long. Germline CDR1 is SGHRS and CDR2 is YFSETQ. The CDR3 reads CASSLAGTVNTGELFF. As DNA, the CDR3 is TGCGCCAGCAGCTTGGCCGGGACAGTGAACACCGGGGAGCTGTTTTTT.

The rearrangement uses TRBV2 and TRBJ2-2, with TRBD2 identical over 8 bases. The CDR3 runs to 13 residues. CDR1 is SNHLY and CDR2 is FYNNEI in the germline V gene. Trimming took 8 bases from V and 2 from J; bases not matched to a gene: 1. The CDR3 protein is CASGLANTGELFF. CDR3 nucleotide sequence: TGTGCCAGCGGACTAGCCAACACCGGGGAGCTGTTTTTT.

The gene calls are TRBV7-5 and TRBJ1-2; the table's TRBD1 call for D was not verified on the DNA. TRBV7-5 is a listed pseudogene. CDR3 length: 15 residues. DNA for the CDR3: TGTGTCAGAAGCTTATTAAGTCGGACAGACTATGGCTACACCTTC. Translation gives CVRSLLSRTDYGYTF.

This chain uses TRBV19 with TRBJ1-1, with a tentative D call TRBD1 (6 bases). V shed 6 bases and J shed 5 bases, with 25 bases lying between them. The CDR3 totals 17 residues. Germline assignment: CDR1 LNHDA and CDR2 SQIVND (reference sequence). The CDR3 spells CASRIGTKKGLGTEAFF. The CDR3 region has the DNA TGTGCCAGTAGAATCGGGACAAAAAAAGGTTTGGGGACTGAAGCTTTCTTT. Complete variable domain (other parts from reference TRBV19 and TRBJ1-1): DGGITQSPKYLFRKEGQNVTLSCEQNLNHDAMYWYRQDPGQGLRLIYYSQIVNDFQKGDIAEGYSVSREKKESFPLTVTSAQKNPTAFYLCASRIGTKKGLGTEAFFGQGTRLTVV.

J is TRBJ2-1 and V is TRBV29-1, with TRBD2 matching 9 bases. Germline values: CDR1 SQVTM, CDR2 ANQGSEA. V was clipped by 7 bases and J by 7 bases; unmatched bases: 5. This CDR3 comprises 12 residues. CDR3 sequence (DNA): TGCAGCGGAATTAGCGGGAGAAATGAGCAGTTCTTC. Encoded protein: CSGISGRNEQFF.